The next 24 T cell receptor beta chains were all read from a single sample in a study of CD8 T cells in ankylosing spondylitis. From the 5' RACE reads, TCRdb called clonotypes with MiXCR, one entry per CDR3 protein. The profile shows 130,000 or so distinct CDR3 sequences, about 6.4% of them singletons. The sequencing sample was made of blood, either unsorted or a sorted T cell fraction (not recorded which). These receptors were obtained from a male donor with ankylosing spondylitis or in good health (not recorded which).

This clonotype has at least ten counts. The V gene is TRBV12-3 or TRBV12-4, the J gene TRBJ2-3; 8 bases align to TRBD2. J was trimmed by 5 bases and V by 10 bases; bases with no gene match: 8. CDR3 size: 13 residues. CDR3 coding DNA: TGTGCCATCTCGAGCGGGAGATTAGATACGCAGTATTTT. This gives the protein CAISSGRLDTQYF.

Ten or more counts support this clonotype. The chain joins TRBV28 to TRBJ2-2; D is possibly TRBD2 (5 bases). V lost 5 bases to trimming and J lost 5 bases, with 15 bases between them. Germline V gene sequence: CDR1 MDHEN, CDR2 SYDVKM. This CDR3 has 15 amino acids. The DNA for the CDR3 is TGTGCCAGCAGTCCGGCCACACCGGGGACCGGGGAGCTGTTTTTT. Protein sequence: CASSPATPGTGELFF.

This clonotype was counted ten times or more. The chain recombines TRBV5-1 with TRBJ1-1; 8 bases are a match to TRBD1. Germline CDR1 SGHRS, CDR2 YFSETQ. With V trimmed by 3 bases and J by 4 bases, 5 bases remained unmatched. The CDR3 totals 14 residues. The CDR3 coding sequence is TGCGCCAGCAGCTCGGGACAGGCTTTCACTGAAGCTTTCTTT. This gives the protein CASSSGQAFTEAFF.

The table lists this clonotype with many counts. The V and J genes are TRBV7-2 and TRBJ2-3; TRBD2 agrees at 10 bases. This CDR3 region has 17 residues. The junction had 14 bases not matched to a gene; V was cut back by 2 bases and J by 9 bases. Germline V gene data show CDR1 as SGHTA and CDR2 as FQGNSA. CDR3 sequence: CASSLIAGGLSVQTQYF. The CDR3 DNA reads TGTGCCAGCAGCTTAATAGCGGGGGGCCTCTCTGTACAGACGCAGTATTTT. The whole variable domain, remainder taken from reference TRBV7-2 and TRBJ2-3, is GAGVSQSPSNKVTEKGKDVELRCDPISGHTALYWYRQSLGQGLEFLIYFQGNSAPDKSGLPSDRFSAERTGGSVSTLTIQRTQQEDSAVYLCASSLIAGGLSVQTQYFGPGTRLTVL.

This clonotype was detected many times. This chain joins TRBV20-1 and TRBJ1-6; D call uncertain. V lost 0 bases and J 14 bases, leaving 20 bases between the germline ends. The CDR3 runs 15 residues. CDR1 DFQATT and CDR2 SNEGSKA come from the germline V gene (reference sequence). The CDR3, as DNA: TGCAGTGCTAGAGACCTTCTACCGGCCACCGGGGCCCTCCACTTT. This codes for CSARDLLPATGALHF.

This clonotype was counted at least ten times. The chain links TRBV5-5 to TRBJ2-7, with a possible D match to TRBD2 (6 bases). Trimming left V 0 bases short and J 1 base short, with 14 bases between. The CDR3 is 16 amino acids. The germline gives CDR1 SGHKS, CDR2 YYEKEE (reference sequence). The CDR3 spells CASSLEAGLHSYEQYF. DNA for the CDR3: TGTGCCAGCAGCTTGGAGGCAGGACTACATTCCTACGAGCAGTACTTC.

This clonotype was observed many times. The CDR3 sequence: CSVVRGAEEKLFF. The CDR3 nucleotides are TGCAGCGTTGTCCGGGGGGCGGAGGAAAAACTGTTTTTT. J is TRBJ1-4 and V is TRBV29-1; tentative D call: TRBD1 (6 bases). V was clipped by 4 bases and J by 8 bases, with 14 bases between them. CDR3 size: 13 residues. The germline V gene has CDR1 SQVTM and CDR2 ANQGSEA.

This clonotype was recorded many times. V and J are TRBV27 and TRBJ2-4, with TRBD1 as a possible D gene (6 bases). CDR3 length: 14 amino acids. Trimming removed 5 bases from V and 2 bases from J, with 10 bases in between. Germline-derived CDR1 and CDR2 are MNHEY and SMNVEV (reference sequence). The CDR3 DNA follows: TGTGCCAGCAGTCTCCAGGGGACCAAAAACATTCAGTACTTC. Protein product: CASSLQGTKNIQYF.

This clonotype occurred many times. The genes are TRBV5-1 and TRBJ2-3; no firm D call. The CDR3 has 16 amino acids. V was trimmed by 0 bases and J by 3 bases, leaving 14 bases between them. Looked up from germline, CDR1 is SGHRS and CDR2 is YFSETQ. Here the CDR3 reads CASSLGGRSFTDTQYF. In nucleotides, the CDR3 is TGCGCCAGCAGCTTGGGTGGACGGAGTTTTACAGATACGCAGTATTTT.

This clonotype was seen many times. The J gene is TRBJ1-1, the V gene TRBV20-1; D is unresolved. Trimming shortened V by 5 bases and J by 1 base, and 17 bases separated the two germline ends. The CDR3 spans 15 residues. Germline values: CDR1 DFQATT, CDR2 SNEGSKA (reference sequence). The CDR3 DNA sequence: TGCAGTGCTCTACGGGTTGGTGTGGGGAACACTGAAGCTTTCTTT. Its translation: CSALRVGVGNTEAFF.

This clonotype was seen at least ten times. The CDR3 bases are TGTGCCAGCAGCACCGCTCCGGGACAGGGAACTGAAGCTTTCTTT. As protein: CASSTAPGQGTEAFF. The gene calls are TRBV7-9 and TRBJ1-1, with TRBD1 matching 9 bases. CDR1 is SEHNR and CDR2 is FQNEAQ in the germline V gene (reference sequence). Unmatched junction bases numbered 9, after V lost 5 bases and J lost 5 bases. The CDR3 consists of 15 residues. Full variable domain (remainder filled in from reference TRBV7-9 and TRBJ1-1): DTGVSQNPRHKITKRGQNVTFRCDPISEHNRLYWYRQTLGQGPEFLTYFQNEAQLEKSRLLSDRFSAERPKGSFSTLEIQRTEQGDSAMYLCASSTAPGQGTEAFFGQGTRLTVV.

This clonotype was seen repeatedly, ten times or more. The CDR3 DNA reads TGTGCCAGCAGTCCCTGGGACCACACAGATACGCAGTATTTT. Translated, it gives CASSPWDHTDTQYF. The chain recombines TRBV12-3 or TRBV12-4 with TRBJ2-3, with D possibly called TRBD1 or TRBD2 (5 bases each). The CDR3 totals 14 residues. Trimming removed 5 bases at V and 2 bases at J, with 11 bases between.

This clonotype has ten or more counts. V is TRBV20-1 and J is TRBJ2-7; D ambiguous. The CDR3 contains 14 residues. The germline CDR1 and CDR2 sequences are DFQATT and SNEGSKA (reference sequence). The V and J ends lost 2 bases and 3 bases respectively, with 14 bases between them. CDR3 protein: CSARPSGSFYEQYF. The CDR3 DNA sequence: TGCAGTGCTAGACCCTCCGGATCCTTCTACGAGCAGTACTTC.

There are many counts of this clonotype. The CDR3 DNA reads TGTGCCAGCAGTTACTCCTCAGGTCAAGACTCTGGGGCCAACGTCCTGACTTTC. Translated, it gives CASSYSSGQDSGANVLTF. This chain links TRBV6-2 or TRBV6-3 with TRBJ2-6; no firm D call. The CDR3 extends over 18 amino acids. Trimming cost V 0 bases and J 0 bases, with 12 bases left between them. Germline V gives CDR1 MNHEY, CDR2 SVGEGT.

This clonotype has a count of ten or more. This chain uses TRBV6-6 with TRBJ1-1; no clear D gene. This CDR3 region has 11 residues. V dropped 8 bases and J dropped 1 base, with 5 bases sitting between them. CDR1 is MNHNY and CDR2 is SVGAGI in the germline V gene (reference sequence). CDR3 sequence (DNA): TGTGCCAGCGCGAAGAACACTGAAGCTTTCTTT. The encoded protein is CASAKNTEAFF.

V gene TRBV19 combines with J gene TRBJ2-7, with D tentatively TRBD1 (5 bases). The CDR3 consists of 14 residues. Trimming took off 5 bases at V and 0 bases at J, with 11 bases between the two ends. Germline CDR1 LNHDA, CDR2 SQIVND (reference sequence). The CDR3 reads CASSFTGYSYEQYF. The CDR3, as DNA: TGTGCCAGTAGTTTTACAGGTTACTCCTACGAGCAGTACTTC. Full variable domain (missing parts from reference TRBV19 and TRBJ2-7): DGGITQSPKYLFRKEGQNVTLSCEQNLNHDAMYWYRQDPGQGLRLIYYSQIVNDFQKGDIAEGYSVSREKKESFPLTVTSAQKNPTAFYLCASSFTGYSYEQYFGPGTRLTVT.

This clonotype came up many times. The chain recombines TRBV29-1 with TRBJ2-7, with a tentative D call TRBD2 (6 bases). Trimming removed 7 bases from V and 0 bases from J, with 19 bases in between. Germline V gene lookup returns CDR1 SQVTM and CDR2 ANQGSEA. CDR3 length equals 15 residues. The CDR3 coding sequence is TGCAGCGCCAAGGAGGGCGGCGGCTTCTCCTACGAGCAGTACTTC. This gives the protein CSAKEGGGFSYEQYF.

This clonotype occurred many times. The V and J genes are TRBV15 and TRBJ1-5; no reliable D call. Trimming removed 0 bases from V and 0 bases from J, with 9 bases in between. This CDR3 is built from 16 residues. Germline CDR1 LNHNV, CDR2 YYDKDF (reference sequence). CDR3: CATSRDGVNSNQPQHF. CDR3 nucleotide sequence: TGTGCCACCAGCAGAGATGGGGTAAATAGCAATCAGCCCCAGCATTTT.

This clonotype was seen many times. The chain has TRBV9 and TRBJ2-3; D possibly corresponds to TRBD2 (6 bases). The V and J ends lost 0 bases and 0 bases respectively, with 8 bases between them. Looked up from germline, CDR1 is SGDLS and CDR2 is YYNGEE. The CDR3 runs 15 residues. The CDR3 DNA follows: TGTGCCAGCAGCGTAGTCGGGAGTAGCACAGATACGCAGTATTTT. Its protein is CASSVVGSSTDTQYF.

This clonotype occurred many times. The genes are TRBV5-1 and TRBJ1-6; D is perhaps TRBD1 (5 bases). Trimming took 4 bases from V and 5 from J, leaving 13 bases between them. Germline V gene sequence: CDR1 SGHRS, CDR2 YFSETQ. CDR3 length: 15 amino acids. CDR3 amino acids: CASSAGRGHNSPLHF. CDR3 DNA: TGCGCCAGCAGCGCGGGACGGGGACATAATTCACCCCTCCACTTT.

V gene TRBV4-1 combines with J gene TRBJ2-4; D call uncertain. Germline V gene data show CDR1 as MGHRA and CDR2 as YSYEKL. The V gene lost 0 bases and the J gene lost 1 base, with 10 bases spanning the gap. The CDR3 is 16 residues long. In DNA, the CDR3 is TGCGCCAGCAGCCAAGATCCCGGTGAGGCCAAAAACATTCAGTACTTC. This codes for CASSQDPGEAKNIQYF.

In this sample, this clonotype turned up many times. The chain has TRBV5-1 and TRBJ1-6; D call uncertain. CDR3 length: 15 residues. V lost 1 base and J lost 8, with 13 bases in between. Germline-derived CDR1 and CDR2 are SGHRS and YFSETQ. As DNA, the CDR3 is TGCGCCAGCAGCTTGCAGTGGAACGAATATTCACCCCTCCACTTT. Its protein is CASSLQWNEYSPLHF.

The table lists this clonotype with many counts. V and J are TRBV7-9 and TRBJ2-5; 12 bases map to TRBD2. This CDR3 spans 14 amino acids. The V gene end was trimmed by 4 bases and the J gene end by 4 bases; junction bases not matched to a gene: 1. Per the germline V gene, CDR1 is SEHNR and CDR2 is FQNEAQ (reference sequence). CDR3 sequence reads: CASSWGLAGETQYF. Here the CDR3 DNA reads TGTGCCAGCAGCTGGGGACTAGCGGGAGAGACCCAGTACTTC.

This clonotype was seen ten or more times. The V and J genes are TRBV4-1 and TRBJ2-7, with TRBD2 as a possible D gene (6 bases). The ends were cut back, 4 bases at V and 0 bases at J, with 13 bases in the middle. The CDR3 spans 15 residues. Germline values: CDR1 MGHRA, CDR2 YSYEKL. This CDR3 is CASSRRESSSYEQYF. The CDR3 region has the DNA TGCGCCAGCAGCCGACGGGAGAGCAGCTCCTACGAGCAGTACTTC.